This T cell receptor beta chain was retrieved from a study of beta chain features in type 1 diabetes. Study-wide results and caveats: More deletions and fewer insertions at VDJ junctions were found in patients with type 1 diabetes.

CDR1 is MNHNS and CDR2 is SASEGT in the germline V gene. The CDR3 totals 13 residues. With 3 bases removed from V and 5 bases from J, the gap between germline ends came to 10 bases. Every isolated RNA sample was fully reverse transcribed, so sequencing captured expressed TCRB transcripts. Assay used: immunoSEQ multiplex PCR; TCRdb lists only in-frame clones, some missing. The repertoire holds roughly 380,000 clones, with about 18% as singletons. This clone was found a few times. The antigen is not known. This sequence was found in a woman younger than 35 in good health. This chain links TRBV6-1 with TRBJ2-5, with D perhaps matching TRBD2 (6 bases). Sequencing was done on a sample of naive CD4+ T cells from blood. The CDR3 region has the DNA TGTGCCAGCAGTGATAGGGGAGGCGAGACCCAGTACTTC. Amino acids: CASSDRGGETQYF.